Listed here is a single T cell receptor beta chain. Its antigen remains unidentified. The sample belongs to a study of radiotherapy plus CTLA-4 blockade in lung cancer. Study overall: Of the patients, about 20% showed objective responses and around 29% attained disease control.

The study treated chemo-refractory metastatic non-small-cell lung cancer patients with focal radiation plus ipilimumab CTLA-4 blockade. The CDR3 runs 15 residues. From germline, CDR1 is SQVTM and CDR2 ANQGSEA. V was clipped by 8 bases and J by 1 base; unmatched bases: 5. Libraries were prepared by immunoSEQ multiplex PCR; TCRdb keeps only in-frame clonotypes and omits some of them. The repertoire holds 35,000 to 55,000 clones, with over 60% as singletons. General study findings and limits: Alongside interferon-beta, early blood T cell clone dynamics were reportedly the best predictor of response. In blood, tumor-derived TCR clones expanded after radiotherapy plus ipilimumab.

This TCR came from a human donor with non-small cell lung cancer who had a partial response to radiotherapy plus ipilimumab. Sequencing was performed on peripheral blood, taken from a patient treated with radiotherapy plus ipilimumab. The chain carries TRBV29-1 and TRBJ2-3; 14 bases map to TRBD2. The CDR3 sequence: CSLRGLAGGTDTQYF. Here the CDR3 DNA reads TGCAGCTTACGGGGACTAGCGGGGGGCACAGATACGCAGTATTTT.